This T cell receptor beta chain was identified in a study of shared clonotypes between healthy human individuals. Overall study: Researchers drew samples from a couple of women and three men aged 18 to 49.

Each replicate PCR on the sorted subsets used about 0.2 ug DNA (approximately 27,000 T cell genomes). Measured with immunoSEQ multiplex PCR; TCRdb has only the in-frame clones, and not every one. Here the sample spans approximately 2.3 million clones, over 85% being singletons. The CDR3 totals 15 residues. CDR1 and CDR2 (germline): MDHEN, SYDVKM. The germline V and J ends were trimmed by 5 bases and 6 bases, with 16 bases remaining between them. The sample was naive CD4+ T cells from PBMCs. Subset in this sample: CD45RA+ positively selected. The J gene is TRBJ1-4, the V gene TRBV28; TRBD1 might be the D (6 bases). The sequence was collected from a man aged 18 to 30 in good health. Some clones in this sample may be carry-over from other donors' samples. This CDR3 is CASSLMTGRDEKLFF. The DNA for the CDR3 is TGTGCCAGCAGTCTCATGACAGGACGAGATGAAAAACTGTTTTTT.